This note documents a single T cell receptor beta chain sequence. This record comes from a study of CD8+ T cells in alopecia areata. Treatment of the sample: oral pan-JAK inhibitor, 5-10 mg twice daily. Following RNA extraction, reverse transcription yielded cDNA that acted as the sequencing template. Some clones are missing from TCRdb's copy, which holds only in-frame ones; the method was immunoSEQ multiplex PCR. The sample holds roughly 92,000 clones, more than 65% seen once. J was trimmed by 5 bases and V by 10 bases; bases with no gene match: 8. The germline V gene has CDR1 LNHDA and CDR2 SQIVND (reference sequence). This CDR3 region has 13 residues.

The sample here was CD8+ T cells sorted from blood, taken at approximately week 45, from a patient treated with tofacitinib. The chain carries TRBV19 and TRBJ2-3; 8 nucleotides agree with TRBD2. The source of this sequence is a human donor with alopecia areata. The CDR3 bases are TGTGCCATCTCGGGGGGGCCCGGAGATACGCAGTATTTT. It codes for CAISGGPGDTQYF.